One and the same sample provided the 14 T cell receptor beta chains below, sequenced in a study of T cells in Graves' hyperthyroidism and ophthalmopathy. Researchers amplified the TCR beta CDR3 regions from RNA transcripts. The primer set for the first-round RT-PCR of the TCR CDR3 was HTBI. MiXCR, run by TCRdb on the multiplex PCR reads, gives a single entry per CDR3 protein. The data contain roughly 750,000 distinct CDR3 sequences, less than 20% of them singletons. The sequenced sample was blood. These receptors were taken from a man younger than 35 with Graves' hyperthyroidism.

In this sample, this clonotype turned up a few times. CDR3 residues: CASSFSGRASDTQYF. CDR3 DNA: TGTGCCAGCAGTTTTAGCGGGAGGGCCTCGGATACGCAGTATTTT. V gene TRBV12-3 or TRBV12-4 combines with J gene TRBJ2-3, with 11 nucleotides matching TRBD2. After removal of 3 bases from V and 6 bases from J, the junction contained 5 bases not matched to a gene. The CDR3 covers 15 residues.

This clonotype was recorded a few times. The chain recombines TRBV30 with TRBJ2-6; tentative D call: TRBD2 (6 bases). The CDR3 has 15 residues. Trimming shortened V by 6 bases and J by 0 bases, and 12 bases separated the two germline ends. Germline CDR1 is GTSNPN and CDR2 is SVGIG (reference sequence). The CDR3 protein is CACTMGLSGANVLTF. CDR3 DNA sequence: TGTGCCTGCACAATGGGACTCTCTGGGGCCAACGTCCTGACTTTC.

This chain links TRBV10-3 with TRBJ2-2; no definite D call. CDR3 length: 13 residues. The V gene lost 8 bases and the J gene lost 1 base, with 8 bases spanning the gap. The V gene's germline CDR1 is ENHRY and CDR2 SYGVKD. DNA for the CDR3: TGTGCCATCCGGACGAGGAACACCGGGGAGCTGTTTTTT. Its translation is CAIRTRNTGELFF.

The V and J genes are TRBV6-4 and TRBJ1-1; D gene unclear. Germline V gives CDR1 MRHNA, CDR2 SNTAGT. CDR3 length equals 14 residues. Trimming removed 5 bases at V and 4 bases at J, with 14 bases between. The CDR3 loop is CASSREVWGTEAFF. In nucleotides, the CDR3 is TGTGCCAGCAGTAGGGAGGTTTGGGGCACTGAAGCTTTCTTT.

This clonotype was counted between two and nine times. The chain uses TRBV5-1 and TRBJ2-1; perhaps TRBD2 as D (5 bases). The ends were cut back, 0 bases at V and 9 bases at J, with 16 bases in the middle. The CDR3 covers 15 residues. CDR1 SGHRS and CDR2 YFSETQ come from the germline V gene. CDR3 nucleotide sequence: TGCGCCAGCAGCTTGGCGCTAATCAGCGGCGGTGAGCAGTTCTTC. Translation gives CASSLALISGGEQFF.

The V call is TRBV20-1, the J call TRBJ1-1; 9 bases line up with TRBD1. Germline V gene data show CDR1 as DFQATT and CDR2 as SNEGSKA (reference sequence). Trimming removed 0 bases from V and 8 bases from J; junction bases left unmatched: 4. The CDR3 loop spans 13 amino acids. The CDR3 loop is CSAREQGALEAFF. The CDR3 bases are TGCAGTGCTAGAGAACAGGGGGCTTTGGAAGCTTTCTTT.

The chain uses TRBV28 and TRBJ1-5, with D unresolved. The CDR3 extends over 17 amino acids. Trimming cost V 3 bases and J 0 bases, with 15 bases left between them. CDR1 and CDR2 from the germline V gene are MDHEN and SYDVKM. This CDR3 reads CASSLLGVHDSNQPQHF. CDR3 nucleotides: TGTGCCAGCAGTTTGTTAGGCGTCCACGATAGCAATCAGCCCCAGCATTTT.

The chain uses TRBV6-2 or TRBV6-3 and TRBJ2-2; D gene uncertain. In germline, CDR1 is MNHEY, CDR2 SVGEGT. V lost 1 base to trimming and J lost 7 bases, with 4 bases between them. The CDR3 is 12 amino acids. The CDR3 loop is CASSYYVGELFF. The CDR3 DNA sequence: TGTGCCAGCAGTTACTATGTCGGGGAGCTGTTTTTT.

This clonotype occurred many times. The gene calls are TRBV20-1 and TRBJ2-1; possibly TRBD2 for D (6 bases). Trimming removed 3 bases at V and 5 bases at J, with 20 bases between. CDR1 and CDR2 (germline): DFQATT, SNEGSKA (reference sequence). The CDR3 consists of 16 residues. Here the CDR3 DNA reads TGCAGTGCTAGGACACCCCTAGCGTTAGAGGACAATGAGCAGTTCTTC. This gives the protein CSARTPLALEDNEQFF.

V and J are TRBV4-1 and TRBJ2-5; D ambiguous. Deletions cut 0 bases from V and 4 bases from J, with 12 bases between. The CDR3 is 15 amino acids. CDR1 and CDR2 (germline): MGHRA, YSYEKL. DNA of the CDR3: TGCGCCAGCAGCCAAGATCTCAGGCTCGGAGAGACCCAGTACTTC. Translation: CASSQDLRLGETQYF.

This clonotype was seen repeatedly, ten times or more. This chain uses TRBV28 with TRBJ2-7; 12 bases are a match to TRBD1. Trimming removed 7 bases from V and 5 bases from J; junction bases left unmatched: 6. CDR1 is MDHEN and CDR2 is SYDVKM in the germline V gene. This CDR3 has 14 amino acids. For the CDR3, the DNA is TGTGCCAGCACCCCGGGACAGGGGGCCGACGAGCAGTACTTC. Translation gives CASTPGQGADEQYF.

About this clonotype: This could be a read error, since a much larger clone is one nucleotide away. As the CDR3 is not closed by the conserved phenylalanine or tryptophan, this likely results from a read error. The J gene is TRBJ1-2, the V gene TRBV28, with 8 bases aligning to TRBD1. V gave up 4 bases and J gave up 6 bases; unmatched junction bases: 7. From germline, CDR1 is MDHEN and CDR2 SYDVKM. There are 14 residues in the CDR3. The CDR3 bases are TGTGCCAGCAGTTCTGGACAGGGATATGATGGCTACACCTTG. This gives the protein CASSSGQGYDGYTL.

This clonotype was counted at least ten times. The J gene is TRBJ2-7, the V gene TRBV11-1; D ambiguous. From germline, CDR1 is SGHAT and CDR2 FQDESV (reference sequence). The CDR3 runs to 15 residues. Trimming took 5 bases from V and 2 from J, leaving 16 bases between them. DNA of the CDR3: TGTGCCAGCAGCCCCCCCCGAGGTGGGACCTACGAGCAGTACTTC. Protein product: CASSPPRGGTYEQYF.

This clonotype turned up a few times. This rearrangement joins TRBV9 to TRBJ1-5, with 8 bases lining up with TRBD1. V was clipped by 4 bases and J by 7 bases; unmatched bases: 10. The V gene's germline CDR1 is SGDLS and CDR2 YYNGEE. This CDR3 contains 15 residues. CDR3 loop: CASSPTLGQDQPQHF. CDR3 DNA sequence: TGTGCCAGCAGCCCTACACTGGGACAGGACCAGCCCCAGCATTTT.